This T cell receptor beta chain was recorded in a study of early stage breast cancer tumors. The study's findings and limits: Blood repertoires resembled normal breast more than tumor. Compared with adjacent normal breast tissue, tumors showed 2.5 to 3-fold greater T cell density and higher clonality.

The CDR3 covers 14 residues. CDR1 and CDR2 from the germline V gene are SGHAT and FQNNGV. V lost 3 bases, J lost 6 bases, and 15 bases lay in between. With regard to this clone: Its antigen is undetermined.

Here immunoSEQ multiplex PCR was the method, and the copy in TCRdb shows in-frame clones only, minus some. The sample lists 51,000 or so clones, approximately 80% occurring once. The source is a person between 50 and 60 years old with breast cancer. The sequencing input was blood. This chain links TRBV11-2 with TRBJ2-7, with D perhaps matching TRBD1 (6 bases). Written as DNA, the CDR3 is TGTGCCAGCAGCTTTACGGGACAATTGAGCGAGCAGTACTTC. It specifies CASSFTGQLSEQYF.